This entry features one TCR beta chain sequence. Vbeta (60) and Jbeta (13) primers were used in the PCR. Sequencing used immunoSEQ multiplex PCR; TCRdb keeps in-frame clones, though not all of them. The sample yields some 140,000 clones, roughly 76% seen once. The data belong to a study of cytomegalovirus exposure and HLA in healthy donors. CDR3 length: 15 amino acids. V lost 6 bases to trimming and J lost 6 bases; unmatched junction nucleotides: 7. CDR1 SGHVS and CDR2 FQNEAQ come from the germline V gene. The sequence was obtained from a middle-aged woman in good health and CMV-seronegative. Sequencing used PBMCs. The chain carries TRBV7-8 and TRBJ2-2; 10 bases match TRBD2. CDR3 DNA: TGTGCCAGCAGTCGAAGCGGGGGGGCCGCCGGGGAGCTGTTTTTT. Protein: CASSRSGGAAGELFF.